The sequence of this TCR beta chain was determined in a study of T-cell memory formation after mild COVID-19. 5'RACE with constant-segment primers built TCRalpha and TCRbeta cDNA libraries with UMIs. Using its own MiXCR run on the 5' RACE reads, TCRdb lists one record per CDR3 protein. The sample has 450,000 to 650,000 distinct CDR3 sequences; 15% to 20% are singletons. In the case of this clonotype: Its target is unknown.

With 2 bases clipped from V and 3 bases from J, the junction kept 6 bases outside the gene matches. This CDR3 has 15 amino acids. Findings of the study overall: The study detected some responding clones in pre-infection memory, suggesting cross-reactive memory joined.

The V gene is TRBV12-3 or TRBV12-4, the J gene TRBJ1-2, with TRBD1 identical over 7 bases. The clonotype originates from an adult woman who had mild COVID-19 (a few samples of this study predate the infection). Cell type and time point are not known. Sequencing was carried out using PBMCs or a T cell subset sorted from them (not recorded which). CDR3 region: CASSLRPGGDYGYTF. For the CDR3, the DNA is TGTGCCAGCAGTTTAAGGCCAGGGGGTGACTATGGCTACACCTTC.